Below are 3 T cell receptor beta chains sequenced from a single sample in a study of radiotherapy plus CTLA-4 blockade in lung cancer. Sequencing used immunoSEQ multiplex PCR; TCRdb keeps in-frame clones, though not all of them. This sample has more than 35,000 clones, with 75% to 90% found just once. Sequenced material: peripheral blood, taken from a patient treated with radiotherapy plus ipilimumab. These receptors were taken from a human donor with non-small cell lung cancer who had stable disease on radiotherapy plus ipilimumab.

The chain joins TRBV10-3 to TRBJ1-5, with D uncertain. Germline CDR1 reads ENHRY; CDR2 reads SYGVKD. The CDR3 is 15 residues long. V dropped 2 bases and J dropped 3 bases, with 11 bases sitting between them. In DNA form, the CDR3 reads TGTGCCATCAGTGAGAACTCCAACTCCAATCAGCCCCAGCATTTT. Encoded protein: CAISENSNSNQPQHF.

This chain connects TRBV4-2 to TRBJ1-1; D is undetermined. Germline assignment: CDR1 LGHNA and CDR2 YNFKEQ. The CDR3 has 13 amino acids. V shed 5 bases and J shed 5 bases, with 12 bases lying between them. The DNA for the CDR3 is TGTGCCAGCAGCTACCGATCGGGGACTGAAGCTTTCTTT. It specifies CASSYRSGTEAFF.

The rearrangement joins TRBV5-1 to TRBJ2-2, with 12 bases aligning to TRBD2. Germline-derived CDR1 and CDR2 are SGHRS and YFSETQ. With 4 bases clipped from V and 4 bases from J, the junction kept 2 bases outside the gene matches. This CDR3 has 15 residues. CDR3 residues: CASSKTSGGTGELFF. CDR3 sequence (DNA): TGCGCCAGCAGCAAGACTAGCGGGGGCACCGGGGAGCTGTTTTTT. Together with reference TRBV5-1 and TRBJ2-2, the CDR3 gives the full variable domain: KAGVTQTPRYLIKTRGQQVTLSCSPISGHRSVSWYQQTPGQGLQFLFEYFSETQRNKGNFPGRFSGRQFSNSRSEMNVSTLELGDSALYLCASSKTSGGTGELFFGEGSRLTVL.